A selection of T cell receptor beta chains follows, all from one sample in a study of beta chain features in type 1 diabetes. Sequencing was performed with immunoSEQ multiplex PCR; in TCRdb, only in-frame clones are kept and a portion is missing. This table has about 930,000 clones, roughly 16% appearing once. Sequencing was performed on naive CD4+ T cells from blood. Every receptor here comes from a woman aged 18-29 years in good health. The conserved cysteine and the conserved F or W are not part of the CDR3 here. The listing skips clone size in some rows; elsewhere it reads once, few, many or a size class.

v_call clone_size cdr3_aa
TRBV5-1 few ASSLASGSSREQF
TRBV7-2 few ASSLDRGRGYEQY
TRBV28 few ASTGLAGELF
TRBV29-1 few SVDPPSDTQY
TRBV6-5 NA ASRNPDKETQY
TRBV2 NA ASSWVLAGEDTGELF
TRBV6-6 NA ASSDPPANYGYT
TRBV10-3 NA AISEDRYEQY
TRBV10-3 NA AISEGRSSYEQY
TRBV18 few ASSPLGAGPDQPQH
TRBV7-9 NA ASSLTGDFNEQF
TRBV5-5 few ASSLGTHGMGQY
TRBV2 few ASSEAWGLGETQY
TRBV4-3 few ASSQELLLDLAALSTGELF
TRBV5-8 NA ASNRRGENTEAF
TRBV28 NA ASSRGNQPQH
TRBV28 NA ASSLASGKLRVEQY
TRBV2 NA ASNSPRGDGYT
TRBV6-5 NA ASSNSGQGYEQY
TRBV28 NA ASSLASSGNQPQH